Below, 25 T cell receptor beta chains from the same sample are listed, as sequenced in a study of PD-1 blockade in classical Hodgkin lymphoma. Each of the patients experienced relapse following autologous stem cell transplantation, and their brentuximab vedotin exposure differed. The method was immunoSEQ multiplex PCR; TCRdb's version includes in-frame clones alone and lacks a portion of them. The sample has 22,000 or so clones, around 80% seen once; the top ten hold under 20%. Specimen: peripheral blood mononuclear cells (PBMCs), collected before the second cycle of nivolumab. The receptors derive from a human donor with classical Hodgkin lymphoma.

V and J are TRBV28 and TRBJ2-7; TRBD1 matches at 8 bases. Germline lookup yields CDR1 MDHEN and CDR2 SYDVKM. The trim removed 4 bases at V and 13 bases at J, leaving 9 bases unmatched. There are 12 residues in the CDR3. Written as DNA, the CDR3 is TGTGCCAGCAGTTCCGGACAGGGTCAGGTTTACGTC. Translation gives CASSSGQGQVYV.

CDR3 sequence: CASGRGRDTEAFF. The CDR3 bases are TGTGCTAGTGGCCGGGGGAGGGACACTGAAGCTTTCTTT. The J gene is TRBJ1-1, the V gene TRBV12-5; possibly TRBD1 for D (5 bases). Trimming left V 6 bases short and J 3 bases short, with 11 bases between. The CDR3 runs 13 residues. Germline V gene lookup returns CDR1 LGHNT and CDR2 FRNRAP.

Of note for this clone: At one end, the junction sequence differs from germline, possibly due to a read error. The CDR3 nucleotides read TGTGCCAGCAGCCTCATCAAAGCAGGGACGATCGGCTTC. This encodes CASSLIKAGTIGF. The chain carries TRBV11-2 and TRBJ2-7; either TRBD1 or TRBD2 may fit D (5 bases each). Germline V gene data show CDR1 as SGHAT and CDR2 as FQNNGV. This CDR3 comprises 13 residues.

CDR3 sequence: CASSLDLGGVRNSPLHF. In DNA form, the CDR3 reads TGCGCCAGCAGCTTGGATCTAGGGGGAGTCAGGAATTCACCCCTCCACTTT. V and J are TRBV5-1 and TRBJ1-6, with D possibly being TRBD1 (6 bases). This CDR3 contains 17 residues. Per the germline V gene, CDR1 is SGHRS and CDR2 is YFSETQ. The V end was cut by 0 bases, the J end by 7 bases, with 17 bases between.

The chain is built from TRBV18 and TRBJ1-4, with TRBD1 identical over 9 bases. Unmatched junction bases numbered 7, after V lost 3 bases and J lost 8 bases. Germline-derived CDR1 and CDR2 are KGHSH and LQKENI. The CDR3 has 15 amino acids. CDR3 loop: CASSPRGTGYEKLFF. The CDR3 DNA follows: TGTGCCAGCTCACCCAGAGGGACAGGGTACGAAAAACTGTTTTTT.

The chain couples TRBV6-6 to TRBJ1-1; 9 nucleotides agree with TRBD1. V dropped 0 bases and J dropped 5; count of bases not matched to a gene: 4. Germline V gene sequence: CDR1 MNHNY, CDR2 SVGAGI (reference sequence). The CDR3 sequence is 15 residues long. Here the CDR3 reads CASSYSQTGGTEAFF. CDR3 nucleotide sequence: TGTGCCAGCAGTTACTCGCAGACAGGGGGAACTGAAGCTTTCTTT.

The chain couples TRBV11-2 to TRBJ1-2, with D possibly being TRBD1 (5 bases). The CDR3 totals 14 residues. Trimming stripped 5 bases from V and 4 bases from J, with 14 bases between. CDR1 is SGHAT and CDR2 is FQNNGV in the germline V gene. The CDR3 region has the DNA TGTGCCAGCAGCCACCAAAAGGGACGCTATGGCTACACCTTC. Its protein is CASSHQKGRYGYTF.

The gene calls are TRBV6-5 and TRBJ1-1; TRBD1 might be the D (5 bases). Germline loops: CDR1 MNHEY, CDR2 SVGAGI. The CDR3 extends over 14 amino acids. Deletions cut 5 bases from V and 4 bases from J, with 14 bases between. Here the CDR3 DNA reads TGTGCCAGCAGTGAAGGGGTTTTAGGCACTGAAGCTTTCTTT. Translating gives CASSEGVLGTEAFF.

The genes are TRBV5-1 and TRBJ2-7, with 7 bases identical to TRBD1. Germline V gene lookup returns CDR1 SGHRS and CDR2 YFSETQ. V dropped 5 bases and J dropped 4; count of bases not matched to a gene: 12. The CDR3 contains 15 residues. CDR3 loop: CASRRGTEPFYEQYV. The CDR3 nucleotides are TGCGCCAGCAGGCGAGGGACAGAACCCTTTTACGAGCAGTACGTC.

A remark on this clone: An end of the junction differs from the germline gene, which may be a read error. The chain has TRBV14 and TRBJ2-1, with a tentative D call TRBD2 (5 bases). Germline values: CDR1 SGHDN, CDR2 FVKESK. The CDR3 contains 11 residues. CDR3 nucleotides: TGTGCCAGCAGCCCAGGACTTACTTTGCTCTTC. This codes for CASSPGLTLLF.

This clone has a handful of counts. DNA of the CDR3: TGTGCTACGGGGGAAACAGATACGCAGTATTTT. As protein: CATGETDTQYF. The chain is built from TRBV25-1 and TRBJ2-3, with D possibly matching TRBD2 (6 bases). The CDR3 covers 11 residues. CDR1 MGHDK and CDR2 SYGVNS come from the germline V gene.

This clone has a single count. The rearrangement joins TRBV6-1 to TRBJ2-3; TRBD2 aligns across 7 bases. Germline CDR1 MNHNS, CDR2 SASEGT. V shed 7 bases, J shed 0 bases, and the junction held 7 bases outside the gene matches. The CDR3 has 15 residues. CDR3 DNA sequence: TGTGCCAGCATGGGGCGGGGGACTAGCACAGATACGCAGTATTTT. This translates into CASMGRGTSTDTQYF.

The chain combines TRBV27 with TRBJ2-2, with 11 positions matching TRBD2. CDR1 MNHEY and CDR2 SMNVEV come from the germline V gene (reference sequence). The CDR3 totals 15 residues. Trimming at V came to 6 bases and at J to 6 bases, leaving 6 bases not matched to a gene. CDR3 loop: CASRELAGVSGELFF. In DNA, the CDR3 is TGTGCCAGCAGGGAACTAGCGGGAGTGTCCGGGGAGCTGTTTTTT.

The V gene is TRBV2, the J gene TRBJ2-1; D might be TRBD2 (5 bases). CDR1 and CDR2 from the germline V gene are SNHLY and FYNNEI. The CDR3 runs 14 residues. Trimming took 8 bases from V and 5 from J, leaving 16 bases between them. As DNA, the CDR3 is TGTGCCAGCGTCTCGTTATCGGGGAACAATGAGCAGTTCTTC. Amino acids: CASVSLSGNNEQFF.

This clone was observed a single time. The V gene is TRBV18, the J gene TRBJ2-2; 15 bases map to TRBD2. This CDR3 has 17 amino acids. Germline values: CDR1 KGHSH, CDR2 LQKENI. V shed 0 bases, J shed 6 bases, and the junction held 2 bases outside the gene matches. Here the CDR3 reads CASSPPGLAGGSGELFF. CDR3 in DNA: TGTGCCAGCTCACCACCGGGACTAGCGGGAGGTTCCGGGGAGCTGTTTTTT.

Remarks on this clone: One junction end does not reproduce the germline sequence, and a read error may be involved. This chain connects TRBV4-1 to TRBJ1-5; the D gene is possibly TRBD1 (5 bases). The CDR3 spans 16 residues. Germline V gene lookup returns CDR1 MGHRA and CDR2 YSYEKL. The CDR3 loop reads CASSKDSEHSNQPQHF. CDR3 nucleotides: TGCGCCAGCAGCAAAGACAGCGAACATAGCAATCAGCCCCAGCATTTT.

The rearrangement joins TRBV18 to TRBJ1-4; D not certain. Germline CDR1 is KGHSH and CDR2 is LQKENI. V gave up 3 bases and J gave up 6 bases, with 5 bases separating them. This CDR3 spans 12 amino acids. The CDR3 DNA reads TGTGCCAGCTCACCCCCCGATGAAAAACTGTTTTTT. Encoded protein: CASSPPDEKLFF.

The chain has TRBV9 and TRBJ2-7, with a possible D match to TRBD1 (5 bases). CDR1 is SGDLS, CDR2 YYNGEE, per germline. V lost 3 bases and J lost 6, with 16 bases in between. This CDR3 spans 14 amino acids. CDR3 in amino acids: CASSAGHRPAEQYF. In nucleotides, the CDR3 is TGTGCCAGCAGCGCTGGACACCGGCCTGCCGAGCAGTACTTC.

This clone has more than one count but fewer than ten. The chain recombines TRBV5-6 with TRBJ1-2, with D perhaps matching TRBD1 (6 bases). The CDR3 loop spans 15 amino acids. V lost 0 bases to trimming and J lost 1 base, with 10 bases between them. Germline CDR1 is SGHDT and CDR2 is YYEEEE. This chain's CDR3 is CASSLAPGVNYGYTF. The DNA of the CDR3 is TGTGCCAGCAGCTTGGCCCCAGGGGTTAACTATGGCTACACCTTC.

The gene calls are TRBV18 and TRBJ2-5; TRBD1 aligns across 7 bases. Unmatched junction bases numbered 3, after V lost 3 bases and J lost 5 bases. The CDR3 covers 13 residues. The germline V gene encodes CDR1 KGHSH and CDR2 LQKENI. CDR3 protein: CASSPRQGETQYF. The CDR3 DNA sequence: TGTGCCAGCTCACCCAGACAGGGCGAGACCCAGTACTTC.

The chain recombines TRBV28 with TRBJ1-2; D may be TRBD1 (5 bases). CDR3 length: 13 amino acids. Trimming cost V 2 bases and J 8 bases, with 12 bases left between them. Germline V CDR1 and CDR2: MDHEN, SYDVKM. The CDR3 DNA is TGTGCCAGCAGTTTAACTACAGGAAGGGGCTACACCTTC. It translates to CASSLTTGRGYTF.

The V gene is TRBV14, the J gene TRBJ2-1; 12 nucleotides line up with TRBD2. Germline assignment: CDR1 SGHDN and CDR2 FVKESK. The CDR3 spans 15 residues. The V and J ends lost 5 bases and 10 bases, in that order; junction bases with no gene match: 9. The CDR3 loop is CASSSQTSGSAEQFF. Written as DNA, the CDR3 is TGTGCCAGCAGCTCTCAGACTAGCGGGAGTGCGGAGCAGTTCTTC.

The rearrangement links TRBV5-6 to TRBJ1-4, with D perhaps TRBD1 (6 bases). Trimming stripped 3 bases from V and 6 bases from J, with 18 bases between. This CDR3 is 16 amino acids long. Germline CDR1 SGHDT, CDR2 YYEEEE. CDR3 DNA: TGTGCCAGCAGCTCCCCGGCGGGAGGGGGAGATGAAAAACTGTTTTTT. Amino acids: CASSSPAGGGDEKLFF.

This clone was counted once. The gene calls are TRBV11-2 and TRBJ2-2; 10 bases match TRBD2. Unmatched junction bases numbered 10, after V lost 7 bases and J lost 5 bases. Germline V gives CDR1 SGHAT, CDR2 FQNNGV. CDR3 length: 16 amino acids. DNA for the CDR3: TGTGCCAGCACCCCTAAAGCGGGAGGGTTTACCGGGGAGCTGTTTTTT. This encodes CASTPKAGGFTGELFF.

The sample holds one count of this clone. The rearrangement links TRBV6-8 to TRBJ1-2, with 7 bases that match TRBD1. This CDR3 spans 11 amino acids. The trim removed 8 bases at V and 7 bases at J, leaving 4 bases unmatched. CDR1 and CDR2 from the germline V gene are MNHGY and SAAAGT. The CDR3 bases are TGTGCCAGCCGGAGACAGGGTGGCTACACCTTC. Its protein product is CASRRQGGYTF.